Each of the 16 T cell receptor beta chains below was sequenced from the same sample in a study of T cell responses to AZD1222 COVID-19 vaccine (dated by TCRdb to 2020 to 2022). Libraries were constructed by the immunoSEQ multiplex PCR assay. What TCRdb holds here is the immuneACCESS table cut down to in-frame rearrangements. Part of the clones is not present; checked against another copy, under half of the missing clones reflect an unresolved V gene, and the others are unexplained. The sample yields some 150,000 clones; under 95% were counted once. The ten largest clones represent under 2% of the sample. The time point label corresponds to: baseline before first vaccination. The specimen was peripheral blood, collected on day 0 of AZD1222 vaccination. The receptors were sampled from an adult in good health.

This sequence joins TRBV7-9 and TRBJ1-2, with no clear D. The CDR3 runs to 14 residues. Germline-derived CDR1 and CDR2 are SEHNR and FQNEAQ (reference sequence). The germline V and J ends were trimmed by 1 base and 4 bases, with 10 bases remaining between them. CDR3: CASSLGASSYGYTF. In nucleotides, the CDR3 is TGTGCCAGCAGCTTAGGGGCGAGTTCCTATGGCTACACCTTC. Drawing the rest from reference TRBV7-9 and TRBJ1-2, the complete variable domain is DTGVSQNPRHKITKRGQNVTFRCDPISEHNRLYWYRQTLGQGPEFLTYFQNEAQLEKSRLLSDRFSAERPKGSFSTLEIQRTEQGDSAMYLCASSLGASSYGYTFGSGTRLTVV.

As to this clone: Other nucleotide sequences from this sample produce the same CDR3. This chain uses TRBV3-1 (or the pseudogene TRBV3-2) with TRBJ2-1, with D hard to call. Germline V gives CDR1 LGHDT, CDR2 YNNKEL (reference sequence). Trimming removed 4 bases from V and 10 bases from J, with 11 bases in between. The CDR3 runs to 12 residues. For the CDR3, the DNA is TGTGCCAGCAGCCCCCTGGGTGGGGAGCAGTTCTTC. Translation: CASSPLGGEQFF.

V usage is TRBV2 and J usage is TRBJ1-1; no definite D call. Germline CDR1 and CDR2: SNHLY and FYNNEI. This CDR3 has 13 residues. Trimming left V 3 bases short and J 4 bases short, with 9 bases between. CDR3 in amino acids: CASSDEVGTEAFF. For the CDR3, the DNA is TGTGCCAGCAGTGACGAGGTGGGCACTGAAGCTTTCTTT.

J is TRBJ1-2 and V is TRBV20-1; 7 bases are shared with TRBD1. With 4 bases clipped from V and 8 bases from J, the junction kept 4 bases outside the gene matches. The CDR3 sequence is 11 residues long. Germline CDR1 and CDR2: DFQATT and SNEGSKA (reference sequence). In nucleotides, the CDR3 is TGCAGTGCTAAAGACAGGGAGGGCTACACCTTC. Encoded protein: CSAKDREGYTF.

V gene TRBV5-3 combines with J gene TRBJ2-1; no definite D call. TRBV5-3 is reported as an ORF; its role is uncertain. The CDR3 has 12 residues. Trimming took off 2 bases at V and 9 bases at J, with 9 bases between the two ends. The chain's CDR3 is CARSFRRSEQFF. As DNA, the CDR3 is TGTGCCAGAAGCTTTCGGCGGAGTGAGCAGTTCTTC.

This chain uses TRBV12-3 or TRBV12-4 with TRBJ1-2; TRBD1 is a possible D gene (6 bases). The V gene lost 5 bases and the J gene lost 5 bases, with 9 bases spanning the gap. This CDR3 spans 12 amino acids. This chain's CDR3 is CASSPTGYGYTF. CDR3 DNA sequence: TGTGCCAGCAGTCCGACAGGTTATGGCTACACCTTC.

The chain has TRBV19 and TRBJ2-2; D gene ambiguous. Trimming cost V 5 bases and J 6 bases, with 13 bases left between them. CDR3 length: 14 amino acids. Germline CDR1 and CDR2: LNHDA and SQIVND (reference sequence). The CDR3 spells CASSSTYPPGELFF. The DNA of the CDR3 is TGTGCCAGTAGTTCCACCTATCCCCCCGGGGAGCTGTTTTTT.

This chain joins TRBV5-1 and TRBJ1-1, with TRBD1 as a possible D gene (5 bases). The V gene's germline CDR1 is SGHRS and CDR2 YFSETQ. This CDR3 has 12 residues. The V end was cut by 5 bases, the J end by 10 bases, with 15 bases between. CDR3 loop: CASSLVGEGAFF. In DNA form, the CDR3 reads TGCGCCAGCAGTCTTGTGGGGGAGGGAGCTTTCTTT.

The chain links TRBV4-1 to TRBJ1-2; possibly TRBD1 for D (5 bases). Trimming left V 0 bases short and J 7 bases short, with 18 bases between. The CDR3 has 16 residues. Per germline, CDR1 MGHRA and CDR2 YSYEKL. DNA for the CDR3: TGCGCCAGCAGCCAAGACGGCAGGGAAAGAATGTTTGGCTACACCTTC. It specifies CASSQDGRERMFGYTF.

The rearrangement uses TRBV5-6 and TRBJ1-2; no firm D call. The V end lost 2 bases, the J end lost 4 bases, and 9 bases lay between the germline ends. The CDR3 sequence is 13 residues long. Germline CDR1 reads SGHDT; CDR2 reads YYEEEE. CDR3 sequence: CASSLHSPYGYTF. The CDR3 bases are TGTGCCAGCAGCTTACACAGCCCCTATGGCTACACCTTC. Complete variable domain (other parts from reference TRBV5-6 and TRBJ1-2): DAGVTQSPTHLIKTRGQQVTLRCSPKSGHDTVSWYQQALGQGPQFIFQYYEEEERQRGNFPDRFSGHQFPNYSSELNVNALLLGDSALYLCASSLHSPYGYTFGSGTRLTVV.

The rearrangement joins TRBV11-3 to TRBJ2-7, with 11 bases lining up with TRBD2. The length of the CDR3 is 17 residues. Germline V gene lookup returns CDR1 SGHNT and CDR2 YENEEA. V was clipped by 3 bases and J by 0 bases; unmatched bases: 7. CDR3 amino acids: CASSLGLAGGSSYEQYF. As DNA, the CDR3 is TGTGCCAGCAGCTTGGGGCTAGCGGGAGGATCCTCCTACGAGCAGTACTTC.

The chain has TRBV5-6 and TRBJ1-2; 9 bases fit TRBD1. The CDR3 consists of 17 residues. Unmatched junction bases numbered 12, after V lost 2 bases and J lost 4 bases. The germline V gene has CDR1 SGHDT and CDR2 YYEEEE. The CDR3 nucleotides are TGTGCCAGCAGCTTACAGGGGGCGGGAGACTTAGGCTATGGCTACACCTTC. Its protein product is CASSLQGAGDLGYGYTF.

The chain employs TRBV5-4 and TRBJ2-1, with TRBD2 as a possible D gene (5 bases). The CDR3 is 15 residues long. The germline CDR1 and CDR2 sequences are SGHNT and YYREEE (reference sequence). V was cut by 0 bases and J by 1 base, with 8 bases left in between. The DNA of the CDR3 is TGTGCCAGCAGCTTGGGGCGGGTATCCTACAATGAGCAGTTCTTC. It yields the protein CASSLGRVSYNEQFF.

This clone was counted once. The rearrangement links TRBV5-5 to TRBJ2-2; TRBD1 agrees at 9 bases. The J segment lost 1 base and the V segment lost 4 bases, leaving 5 bases of the junction unmatched. CDR3 length: 16 residues. Germline CDR1 SGHKS, CDR2 YYEKEE (reference sequence). CDR3 DNA sequence: TGTGCCAGCAGCCCTAGGACAGGGGTGAACACCGGGGAGCTGTTTTTT. Translating gives CASSPRTGVNTGELFF.

V is TRBV2 and J is TRBJ2-7; the match to TRBD1 covers 8 bases. CDR1 and CDR2 from the germline V gene are SNHLY and FYNNEI. Germline trimming cut 10 bases from V and 3 bases from J; bases unmatched to any gene: 2. The CDR3 runs to 11 residues. This chain's CDR3 is CATGQGYEQYF. The CDR3 DNA follows: TGTGCCACCGGACAGGGCTACGAGCAGTACTTC.

The chain has TRBV6-5 and TRBJ1-4; no clear D. The CDR3 loop spans 16 amino acids. The germline V and J ends were trimmed by 0 bases and 3 bases, with 11 bases remaining between them. CDR1 and CDR2 (germline): MNHEY, SVGAGI. CDR3 coding DNA: TGTGCCAGCAGTTACTCGTCGTGGAGACCTAATGAAAAACTGTTTTTT. It specifies CASSYSSWRPNEKLFF.